The rows below give T cell receptor beta chains drawn from one sample of a study of human T cells and chemical hapten exposure. MiXCR, run by TCRdb on the RACE reads, gives a single entry per CDR3 protein. The sample holds approximately 100,000 distinct CDR3 sequences, around 10% seen once. The sample was whole blood, taken in connection with sensitization to the hapten diphenylcyclopropenone (DPC). The receptors derive from a woman in her thirties or forties with alopecia areata. Some clones in this sample may be carry-over from other donors' samples. The CDR3 runs from the conserved cysteine through the conserved F or W. A D gene is named only where the DNA matches it firmly. Size values are once, few and many counts, or a class for expanded clones, and some rows have none.

TRBD1,TRBV6-5,TRBJ1-1,many,TGTGCCAGCAGTTCTACGTTTCGGGACAGCCCGAACACTGAAGCTTTCTTT,CASSSTFRDSPNTEAFF
-,TRBV5-8,TRBJ1-4,many,TGTGCCAGCAGCTTCGCCGGGGCTAGGGAAAAACTGTTTTTT,CASSFAGAREKLFF
TRBD2,TRBV2,TRBJ2-7,few,TGTGCCAGCATGACTCGAACTAGCGGGGCCTCCGAGCAGTACTTC,CASMTRTSGASEQYF
-,TRBV20-1,TRBJ2-4,few,TGCAGTGCAACGGACAGCCGCAAAAACATTCAGTACTTC,CSATDSRKNIQYF
-,TRBV29-1,TRBJ1-5,many,TGCAGCGTCGGGGGAGATCAGCCCCAGCATTTT,CSVGGDQPQHF
-,TRBV29-1,TRBJ1-5,many,TGCAGCGCGGGGGCCAGGGACCAGCCCCAGCATTTT,CSAGARDQPQHF
-,TRBV27,TRBJ2-7,many,TGTGCCAGCAGTTTGGCTCTCGCTACCACTGTCGGAGAGCAGTACTTC,CASSLALATTVGEQYF
-,TRBV6-5,TRBJ1-1,many,TGTGCCAGCAGTTACTCATTCCAGGAAGGGACTGAAGCTTTCTTT,CASSYSFQEGTEAFF
TRBD2,TRBV5-1,TRBJ2-5,many,TGCGCCAGCAGCTTAAGCGGGACGTTCCAAGAGACCCAGTACTTC,CASSLSGTFQETQYF
-,TRBV20-1,TRBJ1-1,-,TGCAGTGCTAAAGAGAGGGGGTTTTGGAACACTGAAGCTTTCTTT,CSAKERGFWNTEAFF
-,TRBV14,TRBJ1-2,many,TGTGCCAGCAGGAGAGGAGGACTGCACGGCTACACCTTC,CASRRGGLHGYTF
TRBD1,TRBV6-1,TRBJ2-6,many,TGTGCCAGCAGTGAGCCGGGACAGGTCCGCTCTGGGGCCAACGTCCTGACTTTC,CASSEPGQVRSGANVLTF